This entry lists 7 T cell receptor beta chains sequenced from one sample in a study of neurological immune-mediated disorders. TCRdb fed the 5' RACE reads into MiXCR, producing one record per CDR3 protein. The sample lists around 66,000 distinct CDR3 sequences; roughly 5.5% were seen once. The sample taken for sequencing was PBMCs. These receptor sequences come from a woman aged 25-40 years with multiple sclerosis.

This clonotype was counted at least ten times. The V and J genes are TRBV20-1 and TRBJ2-1, with D tentatively TRBD1 or TRBD2 (5 bases each). This CDR3 has 15 residues. The V and J ends lost 1 base and 3 bases respectively, with 13 bases between them. CDR1 DFQATT and CDR2 SNEGSKA come from the germline V gene (reference sequence). The CDR3 nucleotides are TGCAGTGCTAGAGGCTCGGGACGGATCTACAATGAGCAGTTCTTC. It yields the protein CSARGSGRIYNEQFF.

Ten or more counts support this clonotype. V gene TRBV12-3 or TRBV12-4 combines with J gene TRBJ1-5; D remains unclear. CDR3 length equals 15 residues. V lost 5 bases to trimming and J lost 3 bases, with 14 bases between them. DNA for the CDR3: TGTGCCAGCAGTCCGACCTGGGAAACCAATCAGCCCCAGCATTTT. This encodes CASSPTWETNQPQHF.

This clonotype showed up many times. The chain combines TRBV5-1 with TRBJ2-7; tentatively, D is TRBD1 (5 bases). V was shortened by 0 bases and J by 9 bases, with 13 bases between the two germline ends. CDR1 and CDR2 from the germline V gene are SGHRS and YFSETQ. This CDR3 has 13 amino acids. The CDR3 reads CASSLGIGQGQYF. The CDR3 DNA follows: TGCGCCAGCAGCTTGGGGATCGGGCAGGGGCAGTACTTC. Filled out from reference TRBV5-1 and TRBJ2-7, the complete variable domain reads KAGVTQTPRYLIKTRGQQVTLSCSPISGHRSVSWYQQTPGQGLQFLFEYFSETQRNKGNFPGRFSGRQFSNSRSEMNVSTLELGDSALYLCASSLGIGQGQYFGPGTRLTVT.

Concerning this clonotype: At one boundary the junction diverges from the germline segment, which might be a read error. The chain couples TRBV27 to TRBJ1-6; 9 positions match TRBD1. The CDR3 is 15 residues long. Germline V gene lookup returns CDR1 MNHEY and CDR2 SMNVEV (reference sequence). CDR3 region: CASSPSGTGNSPLHF. CDR3 DNA: TGTGCCAGCAGTCCCTCCGGGACAGGGAATTCACCCCTACACTTT.

This clonotype was detected ten times or more. V gene TRBV28 combines with J gene TRBJ2-1; D is uncertain. The germline V and J ends were trimmed by 3 bases and 4 bases, with 22 bases remaining between them. The CDR3 loop spans 18 amino acids. Germline V CDR1 and CDR2: MDHEN, SYDVKM. The CDR3 nucleotides read TGTGCCAGCAGTTTTATAAACCTGGGAACCCGAAAATACAATGAGCAGTTCTTC. Protein sequence: CASSFINLGTRKYNEQFF.

This clonotype was counted at least ten times. The V gene is TRBV4-1, the J gene TRBJ2-5; possible D gene TRBD2, 6 bases. Germline V lookup: CDR1 MGHRA, CDR2 YSYEKL. The CDR3 has 16 residues. The V end was cut by 2 bases, the J end by 2 bases, with 15 bases between. This CDR3 is CASSQSGTGGQETQYF. In DNA, the CDR3 is TGCGCCAGCAGCCAATCCGGGACTGGGGGACAAGAGACCCAGTACTTC.

This clonotype was recorded many times. This rearrangement joins TRBV5-5 to TRBJ2-2, with D uncertain. The CDR3 runs 13 residues. Germline assignment: CDR1 SGHKS and CDR2 YYEKEE (reference sequence). V lost 0 bases to trimming and J lost 5 bases, with 5 bases between them. CDR3 in amino acids: CASSLAVTGELFF. The CDR3 bases are TGTGCCAGCAGCTTGGCCGTGACCGGGGAGCTGTTTTTT.